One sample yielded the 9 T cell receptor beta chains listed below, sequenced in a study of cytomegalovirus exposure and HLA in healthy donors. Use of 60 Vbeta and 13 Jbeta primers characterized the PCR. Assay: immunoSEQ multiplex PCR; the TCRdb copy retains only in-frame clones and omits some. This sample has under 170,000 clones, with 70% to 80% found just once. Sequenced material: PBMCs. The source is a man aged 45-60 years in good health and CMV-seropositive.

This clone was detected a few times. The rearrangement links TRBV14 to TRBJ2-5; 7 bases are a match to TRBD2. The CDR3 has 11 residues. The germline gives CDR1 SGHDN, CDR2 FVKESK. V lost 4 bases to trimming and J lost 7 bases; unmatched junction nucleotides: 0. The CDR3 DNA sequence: TGTGCCAGCAGCCCGGGGGGGACCCAGTACTTC. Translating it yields CASSPGGTQYF.

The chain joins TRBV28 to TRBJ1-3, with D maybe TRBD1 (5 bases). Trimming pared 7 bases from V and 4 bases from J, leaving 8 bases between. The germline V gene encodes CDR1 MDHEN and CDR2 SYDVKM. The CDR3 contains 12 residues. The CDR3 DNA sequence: TGTGCCAGCAAGCAGGGCGGAAACACCATATATTTT. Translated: CASKQGGNTIYF.

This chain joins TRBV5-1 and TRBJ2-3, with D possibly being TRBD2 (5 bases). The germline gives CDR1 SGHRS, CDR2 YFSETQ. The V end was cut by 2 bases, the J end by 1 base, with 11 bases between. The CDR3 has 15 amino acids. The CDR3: CASSLGGRGTDTQYF. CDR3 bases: TGCGCCAGCAGCTTAGGCGGGCGGGGCACAGATACGCAGTATTTT.

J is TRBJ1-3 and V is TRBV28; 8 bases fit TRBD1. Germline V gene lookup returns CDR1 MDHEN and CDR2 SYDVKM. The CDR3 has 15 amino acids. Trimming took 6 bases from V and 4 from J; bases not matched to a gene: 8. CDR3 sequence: CASSRLRGRGNTIYF. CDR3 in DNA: TGTGCCAGCAGCCGTCTCAGGGGGCGCGGAAACACCATATATTTT.

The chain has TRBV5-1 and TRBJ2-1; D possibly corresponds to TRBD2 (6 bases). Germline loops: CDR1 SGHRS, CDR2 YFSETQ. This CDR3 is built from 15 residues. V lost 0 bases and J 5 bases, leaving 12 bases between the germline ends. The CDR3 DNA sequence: TGCGCCAGCAGCTTGGTGCGGGAAGGGAACAATGAGCAGTTCTTC. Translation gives CASSLVREGNNEQFF.

This CDR3 reads CASTAGTEAFF. The CDR3 DNA follows: TGTGCCAGCACTGCGGGTACTGAAGCTTTCTTT. This rearrangement joins TRBV6-6 to TRBJ1-1, with no clear D. This CDR3 is built from 11 residues. Germline CDR1 reads MNHNY; CDR2 reads SVGAGI (reference sequence). V lost 7 bases and J 5 bases, leaving 8 bases between the germline ends.

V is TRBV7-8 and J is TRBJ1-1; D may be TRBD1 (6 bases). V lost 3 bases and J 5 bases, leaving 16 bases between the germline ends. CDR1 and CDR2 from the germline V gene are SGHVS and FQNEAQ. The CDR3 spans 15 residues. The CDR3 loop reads CASSFSPQGGTEAFF. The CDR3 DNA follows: TGTGCCAGCAGCTTTAGCCCACAGGGAGGGACTGAAGCTTTCTTT.

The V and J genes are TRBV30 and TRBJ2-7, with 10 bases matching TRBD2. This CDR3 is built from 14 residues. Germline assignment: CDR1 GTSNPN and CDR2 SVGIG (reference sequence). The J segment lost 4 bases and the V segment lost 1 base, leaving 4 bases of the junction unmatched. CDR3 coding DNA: TGTGCCTGGAGTGGGGTAGCGGGAGGTTACGAGCAGTACTTC. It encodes CAWSGVAGGYEQYF.

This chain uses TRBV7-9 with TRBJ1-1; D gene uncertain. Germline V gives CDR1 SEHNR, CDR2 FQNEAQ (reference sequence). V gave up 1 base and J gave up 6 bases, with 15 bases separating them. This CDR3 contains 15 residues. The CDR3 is CASSLVYGEIAEAFF. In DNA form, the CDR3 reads TGTGCCAGCAGCTTAGTCTACGGGGAAATCGCTGAAGCTTTCTTT.